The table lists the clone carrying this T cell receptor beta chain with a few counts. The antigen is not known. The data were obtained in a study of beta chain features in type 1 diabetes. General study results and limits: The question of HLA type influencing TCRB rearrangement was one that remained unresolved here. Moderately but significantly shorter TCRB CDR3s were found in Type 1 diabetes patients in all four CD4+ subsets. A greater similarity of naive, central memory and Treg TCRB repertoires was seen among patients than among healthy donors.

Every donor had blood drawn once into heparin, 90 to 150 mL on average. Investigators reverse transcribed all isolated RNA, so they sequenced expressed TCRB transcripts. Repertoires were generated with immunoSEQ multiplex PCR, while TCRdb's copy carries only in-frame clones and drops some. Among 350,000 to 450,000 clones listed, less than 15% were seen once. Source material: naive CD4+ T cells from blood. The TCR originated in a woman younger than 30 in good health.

The CDR3 here is CASHGQGVHEQYF. Written as DNA, the CDR3 is TGTGCCAGCCACGGACAGGGTGTCCACGAGCAGTACTTC. V and J are TRBV28 and TRBJ2-7, with 8 bases matching TRBD1. Germline CDR1 MDHEN, CDR2 SYDVKM. The junction had 8 bases not matched to a gene; V was cut back by 8 bases and J by 5 bases. CDR3 size: 13 residues.